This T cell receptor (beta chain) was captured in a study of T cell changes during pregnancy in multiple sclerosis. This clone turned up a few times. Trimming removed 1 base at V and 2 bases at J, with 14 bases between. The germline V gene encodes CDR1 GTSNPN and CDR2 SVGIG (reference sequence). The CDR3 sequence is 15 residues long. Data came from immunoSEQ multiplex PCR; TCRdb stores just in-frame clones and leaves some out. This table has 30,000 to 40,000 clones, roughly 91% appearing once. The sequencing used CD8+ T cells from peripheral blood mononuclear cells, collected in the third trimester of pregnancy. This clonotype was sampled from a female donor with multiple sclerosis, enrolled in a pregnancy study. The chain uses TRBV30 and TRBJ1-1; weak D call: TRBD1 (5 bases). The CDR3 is CAWSGGVVSNTEAFF. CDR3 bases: TGTGCCTGGAGTGGGGGCGTGGTTTCTAACACTGAAGCTTTCTTT.